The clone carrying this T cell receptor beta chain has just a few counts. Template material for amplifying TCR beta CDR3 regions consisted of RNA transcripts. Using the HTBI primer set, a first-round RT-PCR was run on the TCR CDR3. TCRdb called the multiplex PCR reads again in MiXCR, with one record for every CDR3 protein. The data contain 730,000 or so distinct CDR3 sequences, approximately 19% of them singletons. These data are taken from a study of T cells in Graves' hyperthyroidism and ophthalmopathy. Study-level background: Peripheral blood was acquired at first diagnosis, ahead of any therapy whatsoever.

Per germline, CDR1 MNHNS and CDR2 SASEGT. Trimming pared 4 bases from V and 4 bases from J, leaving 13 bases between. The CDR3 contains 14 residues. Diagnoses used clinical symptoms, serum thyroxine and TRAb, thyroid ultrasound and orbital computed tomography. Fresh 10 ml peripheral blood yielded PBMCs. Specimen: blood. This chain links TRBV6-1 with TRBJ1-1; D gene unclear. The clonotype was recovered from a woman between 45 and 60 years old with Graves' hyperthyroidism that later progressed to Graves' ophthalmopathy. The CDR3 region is CASSGRRASTEAFF. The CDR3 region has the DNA TGTGCCAGCAGTGGTCGGAGGGCGAGCACTGAAGCTTTCTTT.